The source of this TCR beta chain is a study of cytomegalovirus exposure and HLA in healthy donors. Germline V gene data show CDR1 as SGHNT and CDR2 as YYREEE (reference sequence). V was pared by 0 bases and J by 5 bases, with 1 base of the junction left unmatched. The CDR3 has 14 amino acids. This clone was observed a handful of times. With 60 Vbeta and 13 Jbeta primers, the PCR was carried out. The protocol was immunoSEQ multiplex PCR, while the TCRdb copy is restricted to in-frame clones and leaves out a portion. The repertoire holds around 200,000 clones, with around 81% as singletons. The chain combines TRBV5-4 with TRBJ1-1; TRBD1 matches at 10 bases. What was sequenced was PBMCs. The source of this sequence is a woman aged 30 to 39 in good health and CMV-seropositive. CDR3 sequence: CASSLAGQGTEAFF. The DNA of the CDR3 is TGTGCCAGCAGCTTGGCGGGACAGGGGACTGAAGCTTTCTTT.